These 11 T cell receptor beta chains were all obtained from the same sample, sequenced in a study of post-analysis software for immune sequencing data. Sequencing libraries made from TCR beta cDNA carried unique molecular identifiers. Each CDR3 protein gets one entry after TCRdb re-called the PCR reads with MiXCR. The sample includes about 500,000 distinct CDR3 sequences, around 40% of them seen just once. Findings of the study overall: When patients were compared with controls, about five TRBV segments were more frequent, TRBV5-6, TRBV5-1 and TRBV20-1 among them.

These TCRs' antigens remain unknown. What was sequenced was blood. All receptors come from a girl aged 10-17 years with multiple sclerosis.

The CDR3, as DNA: TGTGCCAGCAGCCCCTCCACAGGGGTTGCAGAGACCCAGTACTTC. Residues: CASSPSTGVAETQYF. This chain uses TRBV5-5 with TRBJ2-5; 7 bases map to TRBD1. Germline CDR1 SGHKS, CDR2 YYEKEE (reference sequence). The CDR3 spans 15 residues. The junction had 10 bases not matched to a gene; V was cut back by 4 bases and J by 4 bases.

The CDR3 region has the DNA TGTGCCAGCAGAAACGGGGATACGCAGTATTTT. Its protein is CASRNGDTQYF. The V call is TRBV6-5, the J call TRBJ2-3; no reliable D call. Germline V CDR1 and CDR2: MNHEY, SVGAGI. The CDR3 spans 11 residues. V dropped 6 bases and J dropped 6 bases, with 7 bases sitting between them.

The V call is TRBV9, the J call TRBJ2-3; no firm D call. Germline CDR1 SGDLS, CDR2 YYNGEE. The ends were cut back, 3 bases at V and 2 bases at J, with 13 bases in the middle. This CDR3 region has 15 residues. CDR3 amino acids: CASSGMARLTDTQYF. Here the CDR3 DNA reads TGTGCCAGCAGCGGGATGGCGCGGCTCACAGATACGCAGTATTTT. Complete variable domain (other parts from reference TRBV9 and TRBJ2-3): DSGVTQTPKHLITATGQRVTLRCSPRSGDLSVYWYQQSLDQGLQFLIQYYNGEERAKGNILERFSAQQFPDLHSELNLSSLELGDSALYFCASSGMARLTDTQYFGPGTRLTVL.

This chain joins TRBV6-8 and TRBJ2-7, with D perhaps TRBD1 or TRBD2 (6 bases each). CDR1 is MNHGY, CDR2 SAAAGT, per germline. The CDR3 runs to 15 residues. Trimming shortened V by 4 bases and J by 0 bases, and 13 bases separated the two germline ends. In DNA form, the CDR3 reads TGTGCCAGCAGTTCGGGGGCGGAGCTCTCCTACGAGCAGTACTTC. Translated, it gives CASSSGAELSYEQYF.

The rearrangement joins TRBV28 to TRBJ1-1, with D perhaps TRBD1 (5 bases). CDR1 and CDR2 (germline): MDHEN, SYDVKM. The V gene lost 4 bases and the J gene lost 5 bases, with 8 bases spanning the gap. The CDR3 length is 12 residues. DNA of the CDR3: TGTGCCAGCAGTTCTTACAGGACTGAAGCTTTCTTT. The encoded protein is CASSSYRTEAFF.

The chain recombines TRBV28 with TRBJ2-5; 9 nucleotides line up with TRBD1. The junction had 4 bases not matched to a gene; V was cut back by 6 bases and J by 5 bases. CDR3 length: 13 residues. Germline CDR1 reads MDHEN; CDR2 reads SYDVKM. CDR3 sequence: CASRGQGYETQYF. CDR3 bases: TGTGCCAGCAGAGGACAGGGGTACGAGACCCAGTACTTC.

V usage is TRBV15 and J usage is TRBJ1-5; D is possibly TRBD1 (5 bases). Per germline, CDR1 LNHNV and CDR2 YYDKDF (reference sequence). This CDR3 has 15 residues. Between the trimmed V and J ends, which lost 2 bases and 3 bases, there was a span of 11 bases. In DNA form, the CDR3 reads TGTGCCACCAGCAGACTTGGGACGGACAATCAGCCCCAGCATTTT. Translating gives CATSRLGTDNQPQHF. The variable domain in full, completed from reference TRBV15 and TRBJ1-5, reads DAMVIQNPRYQVTQFGKPVTLSCSQTLNHNVMYWYQQKSSQAPKLLFHYYDKDFNNEADTPDNFQSRRPNTSFCFLDIRSPGLGDTAMYLCATSRLGTDNQPQHFGDGTRLSIL.

This sequence joins TRBV15 and TRBJ1-5; perhaps TRBD1 as D (5 bases). Germline V gene data show CDR1 as LNHNV and CDR2 as YYDKDF (reference sequence). V lost 3 bases and J 1 base, leaving 19 bases between the germline ends. This CDR3 spans 18 amino acids. CDR3 in DNA: TGTGCCACCAGCAGGACGCCCCTCGGGGCCTCCAGCAATCAGCCCCAGCATTTT. Protein: CATSRTPLGASSNQPQHF.

V is TRBV20-1 and J is TRBJ2-7, with TRBD2 matching 8 bases. Trimming removed 2 bases from V and 2 bases from J; junction bases left unmatched: 5. Germline V gene lookup returns CDR1 DFQATT and CDR2 SNEGSKA (reference sequence). The CDR3 is made up of 14 amino acids. The CDR3 region has the DNA TGCAGTGCTAGATCGACTAGCGCCACCTACGAGCAGTACTTC. Translation: CSARSTSATYEQYF.

The gene calls are TRBV7-3 and TRBJ1-2, with a tentative D call TRBD1 (5 bases). The CDR3 covers 15 residues. Germline CDR1 and CDR2: SGHTA and FQGTGA. Trimming pared 6 bases from V and 0 bases from J, leaving 14 bases between. The CDR3 DNA sequence: TGTGCCAGCAGGCCTATGGTGACAGCTAACTATGGCTACACCTTC. It yields the protein CASRPMVTANYGYTF.

The V gene is TRBV12-3 or TRBV12-4, the J gene TRBJ1-1, with 12 bases lining up with TRBD1. The CDR3 sequence is 16 residues long. With 3 bases clipped from V and 2 bases from J, the junction kept 4 bases outside the gene matches. CDR3 nucleotides: TGTGCCAGCAGTTTGGGGACAGGGGGCGAAAACACTGAAGCTTTCTTT. Translated: CASSLGTGGENTEAFF.